This note documents a single TCR beta chain sequence. In the study's own analysis: Scientists estimated how many nucleated cells there were by amplifying reference gene primers. Profiled with immunoSEQ multiplex PCR; TCRdb holds only in-frame clones, not every one. V and J calls plus clone size are reproduced from that table; the DNA served to infer D and trimming. The sample carries tens of thousands of clones, 75% to 95% recorded once. The data were taken from a study of blood T cell repertoires in COVID-19. Study-level information: The United States, Italy and Spain were the sources of the acute and convalescent COVID-19 samples. The cDNA or gDNA used as material had been derived from T cells, B-cell-depleted T cells, or PBMCs.

CDR1 and CDR2 (germline): SGHDT, YYEEEE. CDR3 size: 14 residues. Trimming took 2 bases from V and 3 from J; bases not matched to a gene: 2. This clonotype was sampled from a woman of 80 years or more with acute or convalescent COVID-19. Sample: peripheral blood. This sequence joins TRBV5-6 and TRBJ1-5; 7 positions agree with TRBD1. Written as DNA, the CDR3 is TGTGCCAGCAGCTTCAGGGGGTACAATCAGCCCCAGCATTTT. Translated: CASSFRGYNQPQHF.